A single sample is the source of the 10 T cell receptor beta chains below, sequenced in a study of regulatory T cells in long-lasting Graves disease. Libraries of TCR beta came from iRepertoire HTBI primers plus Arm-PCR of CDR3 regions. TCRdb re-called the multiplex PCR reads through MiXCR, storing one row per CDR3 protein. The data show about 310,000 distinct CDR3 sequences, roughly a fifth seen once. Time point meaning: persistent/refractory GD, antithyroid drugs over 5 years with positive TRAb. PBMCs were the source of the RNA used for TCR sequencing. The material was peripheral blood mononuclear cells (PBMCs), obtained when the disease was refractory, from a patient treated with antithyroid drugs. The origin of the receptors is a female donor with Graves disease.

The sample holds many counts of this clonotype. The chain has TRBV29-1 and TRBJ1-1; 8 bases are a match to TRBD1. CDR3 length: 14 amino acids. CDR1 SQVTM and CDR2 ANQGSEA come from the germline V gene. V was pared by 3 bases and J by 0 bases, with 3 bases of the junction left unmatched. The CDR3 nucleotides read TGCAGCGTTGACGACAGGGGCATGAACACTGAAGCTTTCTTT. Protein product: CSVDDRGMNTEAFF. The full variable domain, rest sourced from reference TRBV29-1 and TRBJ1-1, is SAVISQKPSRDICQRGTSLTIQCQVDSQVTMMFWYRQQPGQSLTLIATANQGSEATYESGFVIDKFPISRPNLTFSTLTVSNMSPEDSSIYLCSVDDRGMNTEAFFGQGTRLTVV.

V and J are TRBV9 and TRBJ2-1; 7 nucleotides agree with TRBD2. Trimming took 0 bases from V and 2 from J; bases not matched to a gene: 5. The CDR3 contains 16 residues. Germline V gene lookup returns CDR1 SGDLS and CDR2 YYNGEE. The CDR3 nucleotides are TGTGCCAGCAGCGTAGAACTAGCGAGTACCTACAATGAGCAGTTCTTC. It encodes CASSVELASTYNEQFF.

This clonotype was recorded only once. V gene TRBV29-1 combines with J gene TRBJ1-2; D not resolved. The V end lost 3 bases, the J end lost 2 bases, and 7 bases lay between the germline ends. The germline V gene has CDR1 SQVTM and CDR2 ANQGSEA. This CDR3 has 12 residues. CDR3 in amino acids: CSVDGGNYGYTF. The CDR3 region has the DNA TGCAGCGTTGATGGCGGCAACTATGGCTACACCTTC.

In its sample, this clonotype was seen many times. The chain links TRBV28 to TRBJ1-2; D might be TRBD1 (5 bases). Germline V gene data show CDR1 as MDHEN and CDR2 as SYDVKM. V lost 8 bases to trimming and J lost 3 bases, with 13 bases between them. This CDR3 region has 13 residues. The CDR3 sequence is CASRESGDYGYTF. In nucleotides, the CDR3 is TGTGCCAGCCGTGAATCGGGGGACTATGGCTACACCTTC.

This clonotype occurred many times. The chain employs TRBV28 and TRBJ2-7; 9 positions match TRBD1. Germline CDR1 is MDHEN and CDR2 is SYDVKM. CDR3 length equals 15 residues. V shed 6 bases and J 4 bases; nucleotides not matched to a gene: 10. The DNA for the CDR3 is TGTGCCAGCAGGCGCAGCCGGGACAGGGTTTACGAGCAGTACTTC. It codes for CASRRSRDRVYEQYF.

V and J are TRBV4-3 and TRBJ1-3; no definite D call. This CDR3 region has 16 residues. Germline CDR1 and CDR2: LGHNA and YSLEER. With 1 base removed from V and 0 bases from J, the gap between germline ends came to 10 bases. CDR3 amino acids: CASSQVDRGSGNTIYF. DNA of the CDR3: TGCGCCAGCAGCCAAGTGGATCGGGGCTCTGGAAACACCATATATTTT.

This clonotype has a single count. The CDR3 nucleotides read TGCAGTGCCCCAGGACAGGGAAGGGACGAGCAGTACTTC. This codes for CSAPGQGRDEQYF. J is TRBJ2-7 and V is TRBV20-1; TRBD1 aligns across 8 bases. Looked up from germline, CDR1 is DFQATT and CDR2 is SNEGSKA (reference sequence). V shed 6 bases and J 5 bases; nucleotides not matched to a gene: 9. CDR3 length: 13 residues.

The gene calls are TRBV28 and TRBJ2-1; 7 nucleotides align to TRBD2. Germline V gives CDR1 MDHEN, CDR2 SYDVKM. V lost 3 bases and J lost 0; bases outside the gene matches: 11. The CDR3 has 18 residues. CDR3 in amino acids: CASSLGGGYLSSYNEQFF. CDR3 coding DNA: TGTGCCAGCAGTTTGGGGGGGGGGTACCTAAGCTCCTACAATGAGCAGTTCTTC.

This clonotype was observed many times. The chain combines TRBV28 with TRBJ2-7, with a possible D match to TRBD1 (6 bases). Per germline, CDR1 MDHEN and CDR2 SYDVKM. V lost 1 base, J lost 3 bases, and 13 bases lay in between. The CDR3 runs to 15 residues. The CDR3 nucleotides are TGTGCCAGCAGTTTATCGCAGGGGTCCGGCTACGAGCAGTACTTC. It is translated as CASSLSQGSGYEQYF.

This clonotype was counted many times. This sequence joins TRBV11-2 and TRBJ2-7; tentative D call: TRBD2 (6 bases). Trimming pared 2 bases from V and 1 base from J, leaving 12 bases between. This CDR3 has 15 amino acids. Looked up from germline, CDR1 is SGHAT and CDR2 is FQNNGV. CDR3 coding DNA: TGTGCCAGCAGCTTATCCGGGGGTGAATCCTACGAGCAGTACTTC. Its protein is CASSLSGGESYEQYF.